Following are 16 T cell receptor beta chains from one sample sequenced in a study of T cell responses to AZD1222 COVID-19 vaccine. Some clones are missing from TCRdb's copy, which holds only in-frame ones; the method was immunoSEQ multiplex PCR. The sample yields some 150,000 clones, around nine tenths seen once. This specimen was peripheral blood, taken on day 0 of AZD1222 vaccination. These receptors all come from an adult in good health.

The rearrangement links TRBV4-3 to TRBJ1-2; D unresolved. Germline assignment: CDR1 LGHNA and CDR2 YSLEER. V lost 2 bases and J 2 bases, leaving 3 bases between the germline ends. This CDR3 contains 12 residues. The CDR3 coding sequence is TGCGCCAGCAGCCAATCGAACTATGGCTACACCTTC. It yields the protein CASSQSNYGYTF.

The chain recombines TRBV9 with TRBJ1-4, with D possibly being TRBD1 (6 bases). The CDR3 has 14 residues. V was pared by 0 bases and J by 8 bases, with 11 bases between. Germline assignment: CDR1 SGDLS and CDR2 YYNGEE. In DNA, the CDR3 is TGTGCCAGCAGCGTAGAGTCAGGGGACGAAAAACTGTTTTTT. Amino acids: CASSVESGDEKLFF.

The rearrangement uses TRBV5-5 and TRBJ2-7; the match to TRBD1 covers 11 bases. J gave up 0 bases and V 4 bases, and 12 bases lay outside the gene matches. Germline CDR1 reads SGHKS; CDR2 reads YYEKEE (reference sequence). The CDR3 consists of 18 residues. CDR3 DNA: TGTGCCAGCAGCCGGGGACAGGGGGGGTCTTTGAGCTCCTACGAGCAGTACTTC. Translation gives CASSRGQGGSLSSYEQYF.

V and J are TRBV28 and TRBJ2-3, with D possibly TRBD2 on 5 matching bases. V lost 2 bases and J 1 base, leaving 10 bases between the germline ends. CDR3 length equals 15 residues. CDR1 and CDR2 from the germline V gene are MDHEN and SYDVKM. This chain's CDR3 is CASSLGISGTDTQYF. CDR3 nucleotide sequence: TGTGCCAGCAGTTTAGGGATTAGCGGCACAGATACGCAGTATTTT. The full variable domain, with the rest looked up from reference TRBV28 and TRBJ2-3, is DVKVTQSSRYLVKRTGEKVFLECVQDMDHENMFWYRQDPGLGLRLIYFSYDVKMKEKGDIPEGYSVSREKKERFSLILESASTNQTSMYLCASSLGISGTDTQYFGPGTRLTVL.

The chain combines TRBV12-3 or TRBV12-4 with TRBJ1-1; possible D gene TRBD1, 5 bases. The CDR3 consists of 13 residues. The V gene lost 5 bases and the J gene lost 1 base, with 8 bases spanning the gap. The CDR3, as DNA: TGTGCCAGCAGTCACAGGTGGAACACTGAAGCTTTCTTT. Its protein is CASSHRWNTEAFF.

This chain links TRBV5-5 with TRBJ1-2; D not certain. V lost 4 bases and J lost 10, with 17 bases in between. The CDR3 consists of 13 residues. CDR1 is SGHKS, CDR2 YYEKEE, per germline (reference sequence). Here the CDR3 DNA reads TGTGCCAGCAGCCCTGTGCCTCTTAGTGACTACACCTTC. This encodes CASSPVPLSDYTF.

Of note for this clone: Other DNA sequences in the same sample also yield this CDR3. This sequence joins TRBV12-3 or TRBV12-4 and TRBJ2-1; no definite D call. The CDR3 spans 13 residues. V was cut by 2 bases and J by 4 bases, with 6 bases left in between. The CDR3 sequence is CASSLPVYNEQFF. The CDR3 coding sequence is TGTGCCAGCAGTTTACCGGTATACAATGAGCAGTTCTTC.

CDR3 amino acids: CASSSGQGDEQYF. For the CDR3, the DNA is TGTGCCAGCAGCTCAGGACAGGGTGACGAGCAGTACTTC. The rearrangement uses TRBV7-8 and TRBJ2-7; 8 bases fit TRBD1. CDR3 length: 13 residues. V lost 4 bases to trimming and J lost 5 bases; unmatched junction nucleotides: 4. Germline CDR1 SGHVS, CDR2 FQNEAQ.

This chain uses TRBV5-4 with TRBJ2-4; 7 nucleotides align to TRBD2. Germline CDR1 SGHNT, CDR2 YYREEE (reference sequence). The V segment lost 0 bases and the J segment 6 bases; nucleotides outside the gene matches: 6. This CDR3 region has 15 residues. CDR3 residues: CASSLAGGPLNIQYF. The CDR3 nucleotides are TGTGCCAGCAGCTTGGCGGGGGGACCCTTAAACATTCAGTACTTC.

This chain uses TRBV29-1 with TRBJ2-7, with D perhaps TRBD1 (5 bases). Germline CDR1 reads SQVTM; CDR2 reads ANQGSEA. This CDR3 region has 13 residues. Trimming removed 3 bases at V and 0 bases at J, with 9 bases between. The CDR3 DNA is TGCAGCGTTGATAGGGGCAGCTCCTACGAGCAGTACTTC. Translating it yields CSVDRGSSYEQYF.

The chain combines TRBV5-1 with TRBJ2-1, with 7 bases identical to TRBD1. Trimming cost V 7 bases and J 7 bases; bases outside gene matches: 11. Per the germline V gene, CDR1 is SGHRS and CDR2 is YFSETQ. CDR3 length: 14 residues. CDR3 sequence reads: CASGAVAGGNEQFF. The CDR3 DNA follows: TGCGCCAGCGGGGCGGTAGCAGGGGGTAATGAGCAGTTCTTC.

The chain combines TRBV3-1 (or the pseudogene TRBV3-2) with TRBJ2-5; the match to TRBD2 covers 13 bases. Unmatched junction bases numbered 2, after V lost 4 bases and J lost 3 bases. Germline V lookup: CDR1 LGHDT, CDR2 YNNKEL (reference sequence). The CDR3 has 15 amino acids. CDR3 sequence reads: CASSPGLAGEETQYF. CDR3 coding DNA: TGTGCCAGCAGCCCCGGACTAGCGGGAGAAGAGACCCAGTACTTC.

This clone came up a few times. This rearrangement joins TRBV7-9 to TRBJ1-1; the match to TRBD1 covers 11 bases. Germline V CDR1 and CDR2: SEHNR, FQNEAQ (reference sequence). Trimming removed 4 bases from V and 3 bases from J; junction bases left unmatched: 7. The CDR3 has 16 residues. The CDR3 sequence: CASSSRTGGPDTEAFF. The CDR3 DNA follows: TGTGCCAGCAGCTCCCGGACAGGGGGCCCGGACACTGAAGCTTTCTTT.

This chain uses TRBV28 with TRBJ1-4; TRBD1 aligns across 8 bases. The germline V gene has CDR1 MDHEN and CDR2 SYDVKM. Trimming cost V 7 bases and J 4 bases; bases outside gene matches: 8. This CDR3 region has 15 residues. CDR3 sequence (DNA): TGTGCCAGCATTTACAACAGGGGGTATAATGAAAAACTGTTTTTT. Amino acid sequence: CASIYNRGYNEKLFF.

The chain is built from TRBV6-2 or TRBV6-3 and TRBJ2-5, with D perhaps TRBD2 (6 bases). Trimming cost V 4 bases and J 7 bases, with 22 bases left between them. The CDR3 length is 16 residues. The germline CDR1 and CDR2 sequences are MNHEY and SVGEGT. This chain's CDR3 is CASSSRTTGAFGTQYF. The CDR3 bases are TGTGCCAGCAGTTCCAGGACTACAGGCGCTTTCGGGACCCAGTACTTC.

V usage is TRBV10-3 and J usage is TRBJ1-2; no firm D call. V was shortened by 0 bases and J by 2 bases, with 7 bases between the two germline ends. The CDR3 is 14 amino acids. Germline CDR1 reads ENHRY; CDR2 reads SYGVKD. The CDR3 here is CAISESTLNYGYTF. In nucleotides, the CDR3 is TGTGCCATCAGTGAGTCGACACTGAACTATGGCTACACCTTC.